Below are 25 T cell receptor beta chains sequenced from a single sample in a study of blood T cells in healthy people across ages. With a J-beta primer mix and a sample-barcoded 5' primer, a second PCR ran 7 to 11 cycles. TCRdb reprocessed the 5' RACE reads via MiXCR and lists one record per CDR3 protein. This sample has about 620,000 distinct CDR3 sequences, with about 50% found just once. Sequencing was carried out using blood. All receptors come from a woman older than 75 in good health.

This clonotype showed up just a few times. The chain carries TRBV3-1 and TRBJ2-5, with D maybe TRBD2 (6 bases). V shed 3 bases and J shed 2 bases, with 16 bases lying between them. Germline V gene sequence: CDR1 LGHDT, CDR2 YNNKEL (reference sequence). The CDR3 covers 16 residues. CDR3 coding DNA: TGTGCCAGCAGCCAGGGGAGGACTGGCGGACAAGAGACCCAGTACTTC. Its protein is CASSQGRTGGQETQYF.

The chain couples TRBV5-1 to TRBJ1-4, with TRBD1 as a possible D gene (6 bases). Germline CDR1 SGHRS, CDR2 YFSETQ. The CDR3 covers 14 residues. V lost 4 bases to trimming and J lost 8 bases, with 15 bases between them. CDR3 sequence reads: CASSPEGVGEKLFF. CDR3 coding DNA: TGCGCCAGCAGCCCGGAGGGGGTTGGAGAAAAACTGTTTTTT.

For the CDR3, the DNA is TGTGCCAGCAGCTGGGCGGGGGGATACTACGAGCAGTACTTC. As protein: CASSWAGGYYEQYF. This chain links TRBV7-2 with TRBJ2-7, with TRBD2 matching 8 bases. The CDR3 runs 14 residues. The junction had 5 bases not matched to a gene; V was cut back by 4 bases and J by 3 bases. The germline gives CDR1 SGHTA, CDR2 FQGNSA. The full variable domain, rest sourced from reference TRBV7-2 and TRBJ2-7, is GAGVSQSPSNKVTEKGKDVELRCDPISGHTALYWYRQSLGQGLEFLIYFQGNSAPDKSGLPSDRFSAERTGGSVSTLTIQRTQQEDSAVYLCASSWAGGYYEQYFGPGTRLTVT.

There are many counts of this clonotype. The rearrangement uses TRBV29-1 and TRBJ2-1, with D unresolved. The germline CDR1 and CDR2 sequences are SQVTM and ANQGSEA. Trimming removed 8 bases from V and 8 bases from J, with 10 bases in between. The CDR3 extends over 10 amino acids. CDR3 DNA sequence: TGCAGCCCTTTGAGCCATGAGCAGTTCTTC. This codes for CSPLSHEQFF.

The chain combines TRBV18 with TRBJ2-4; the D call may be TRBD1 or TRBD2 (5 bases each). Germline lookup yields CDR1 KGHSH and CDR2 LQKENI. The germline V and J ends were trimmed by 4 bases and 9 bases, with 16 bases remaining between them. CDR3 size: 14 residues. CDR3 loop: CASSLTWGEGIQYF. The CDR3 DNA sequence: TGTGCCAGCTCACTCACGTGGGGCGAGGGCATTCAGTACTTC.

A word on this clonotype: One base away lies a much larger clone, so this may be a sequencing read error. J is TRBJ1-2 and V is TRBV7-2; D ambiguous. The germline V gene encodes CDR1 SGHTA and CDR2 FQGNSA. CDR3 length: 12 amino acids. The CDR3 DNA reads TGTGCCAGCTGCTTAGAACTCTATGGCTACACCTTC. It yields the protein CASCLELYGYTF.

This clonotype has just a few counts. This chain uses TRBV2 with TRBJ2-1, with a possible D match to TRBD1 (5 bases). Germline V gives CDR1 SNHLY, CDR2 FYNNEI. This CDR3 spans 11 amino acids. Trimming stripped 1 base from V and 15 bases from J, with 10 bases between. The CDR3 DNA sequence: TGTGCCAGCAGTGAAGGAACAGGCGGGTTCTTC. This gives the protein CASSEGTGGFF.

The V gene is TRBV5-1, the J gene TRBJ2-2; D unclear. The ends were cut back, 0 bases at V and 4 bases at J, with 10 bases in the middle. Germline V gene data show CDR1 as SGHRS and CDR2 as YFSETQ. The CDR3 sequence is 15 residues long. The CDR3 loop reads CASSLGPQSTGELFF. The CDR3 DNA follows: TGCGCCAGCAGCTTGGGGCCCCAAAGCACCGGGGAGCTGTTTTTT. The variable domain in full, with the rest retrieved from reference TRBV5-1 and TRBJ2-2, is KAGVTQTPRYLIKTRGQQVTLSCSPISGHRSVSWYQQTPGQGLQFLFEYFSETQRNKGNFPGRFSGRQFSNSRSEMNVSTLELGDSALYLCASSLGPQSTGELFFGEGSRLTVL.

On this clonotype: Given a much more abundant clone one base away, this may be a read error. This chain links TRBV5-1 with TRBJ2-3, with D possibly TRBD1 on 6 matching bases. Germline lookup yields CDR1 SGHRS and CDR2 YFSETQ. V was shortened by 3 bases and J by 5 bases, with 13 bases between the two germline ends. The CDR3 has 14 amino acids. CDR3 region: CASSSGRGQDTQYF. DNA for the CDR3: TGCGCCAGCAGCTCGGGACGGGGACAAGATACGCAGTATTTT.

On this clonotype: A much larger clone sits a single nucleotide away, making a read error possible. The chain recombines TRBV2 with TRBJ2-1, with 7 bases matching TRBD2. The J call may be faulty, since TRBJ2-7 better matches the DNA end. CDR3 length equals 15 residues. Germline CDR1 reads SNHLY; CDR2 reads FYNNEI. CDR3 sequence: CASSLAEGNYNEQYF. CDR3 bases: TGTGCCAGCAGTCTAGCGGAGGGGAACTACAATGAGCAGTACTTC.

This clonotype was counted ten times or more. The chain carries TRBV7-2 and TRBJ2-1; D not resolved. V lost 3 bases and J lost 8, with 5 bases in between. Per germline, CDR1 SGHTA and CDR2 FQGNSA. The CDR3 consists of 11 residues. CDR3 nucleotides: TGTGCCAGCAGCTTTGGCTATGAGCAGTTCTTC. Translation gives CASSFGYEQFF. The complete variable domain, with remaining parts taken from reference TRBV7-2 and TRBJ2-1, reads GAGVSQSPSNKVTEKGKDVELRCDPISGHTALYWYRQSLGQGLEFLIYFQGNSAPDKSGLPSDRFSAERTGGSVSTLTIQRTQQEDSAVYLCASSFGYEQFFGPGTRLTVL.

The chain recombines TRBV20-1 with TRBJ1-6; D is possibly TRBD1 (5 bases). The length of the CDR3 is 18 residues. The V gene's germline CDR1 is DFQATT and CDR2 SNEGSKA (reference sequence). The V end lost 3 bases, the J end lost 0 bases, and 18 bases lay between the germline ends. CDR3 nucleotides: TGCAGTGCTAGGTTGAATAGGGGCCCTAGCTCCTATAATTCACCCCTCCACTTT. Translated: CSARLNRGPSSYNSPLHF.

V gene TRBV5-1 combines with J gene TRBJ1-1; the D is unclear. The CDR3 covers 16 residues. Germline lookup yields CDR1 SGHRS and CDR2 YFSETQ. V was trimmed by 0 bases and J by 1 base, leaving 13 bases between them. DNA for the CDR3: TGCGCCAGCAGCTTGGGTCTAAACCGTCAGAACACTGAAGCTTTCTTT. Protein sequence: CASSLGLNRQNTEAFF.

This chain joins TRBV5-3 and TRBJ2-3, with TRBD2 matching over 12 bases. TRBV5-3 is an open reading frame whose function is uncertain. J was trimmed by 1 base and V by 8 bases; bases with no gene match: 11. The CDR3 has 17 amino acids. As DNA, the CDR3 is TGTGCCAGCAGTCCCCTAGCGGGAGGGCAGGGCACAGATACGCAGTATTTT. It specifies CASSPLAGGQGTDTQYF.

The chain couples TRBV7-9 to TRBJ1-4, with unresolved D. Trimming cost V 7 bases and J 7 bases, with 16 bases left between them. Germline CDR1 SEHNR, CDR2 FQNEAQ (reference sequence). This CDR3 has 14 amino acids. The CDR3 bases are TGTGCCAGCACCCCGGACGCTAGTCCTGAAAAACTGTTTTTT. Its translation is CASTPDASPEKLFF.

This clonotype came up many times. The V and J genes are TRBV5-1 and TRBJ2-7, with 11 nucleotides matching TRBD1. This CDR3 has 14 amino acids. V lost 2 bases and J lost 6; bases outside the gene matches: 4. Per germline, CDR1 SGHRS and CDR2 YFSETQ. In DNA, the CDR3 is TGCGCCAGCAGCTTCGGACAGGGGGCTTCCGAGCAGTACTTC. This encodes CASSFGQGASEQYF.

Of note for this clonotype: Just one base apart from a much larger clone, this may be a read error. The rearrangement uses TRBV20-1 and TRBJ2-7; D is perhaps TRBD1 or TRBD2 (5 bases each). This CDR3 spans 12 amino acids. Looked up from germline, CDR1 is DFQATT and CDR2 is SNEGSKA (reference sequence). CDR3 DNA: TGCAGTGTCAAAGAAGGGTTCGGGACCCAGCACTTC. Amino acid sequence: CSVKEGFGTQHF.

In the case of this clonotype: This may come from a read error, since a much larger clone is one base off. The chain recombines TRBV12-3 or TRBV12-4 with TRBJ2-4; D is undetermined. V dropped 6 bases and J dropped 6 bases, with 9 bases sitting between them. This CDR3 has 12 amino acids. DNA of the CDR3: TGTGCCAGCAGGTTTGGGGTAAACATTCAGTACTTC. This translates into CASRFGVNIQYF.

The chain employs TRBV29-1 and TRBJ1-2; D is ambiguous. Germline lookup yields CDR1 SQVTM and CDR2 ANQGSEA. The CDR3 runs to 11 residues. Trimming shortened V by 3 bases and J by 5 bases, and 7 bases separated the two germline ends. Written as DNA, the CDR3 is TGCAGCGTTGATTGGATGTATGGCTACACCTTC. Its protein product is CSVDWMYGYTF.

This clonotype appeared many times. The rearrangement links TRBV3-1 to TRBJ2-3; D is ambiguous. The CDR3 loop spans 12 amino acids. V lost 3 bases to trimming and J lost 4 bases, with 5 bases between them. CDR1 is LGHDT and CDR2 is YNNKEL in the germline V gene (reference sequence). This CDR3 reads CASSHSADTQYF. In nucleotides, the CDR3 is TGTGCCAGCAGCCATTCTGCAGATACGCAGTATTTT.

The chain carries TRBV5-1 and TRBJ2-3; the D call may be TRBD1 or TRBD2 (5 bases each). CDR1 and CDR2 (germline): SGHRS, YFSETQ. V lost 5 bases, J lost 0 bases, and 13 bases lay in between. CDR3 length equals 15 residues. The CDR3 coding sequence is TGCGCCAGCAGTTACGGGGACCGTAGCACAGATACGCAGTATTTT. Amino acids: CASSYGDRSTDTQYF.

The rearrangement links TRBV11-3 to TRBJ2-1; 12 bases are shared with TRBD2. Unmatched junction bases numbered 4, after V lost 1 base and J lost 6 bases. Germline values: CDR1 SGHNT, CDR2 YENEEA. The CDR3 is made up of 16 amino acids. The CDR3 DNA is TGTGCCAGCAGCTTAGTACTAGCGGGGGGCTTCAATGAGCAGTTCTTC. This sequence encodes CASSLVLAGGFNEQFF.

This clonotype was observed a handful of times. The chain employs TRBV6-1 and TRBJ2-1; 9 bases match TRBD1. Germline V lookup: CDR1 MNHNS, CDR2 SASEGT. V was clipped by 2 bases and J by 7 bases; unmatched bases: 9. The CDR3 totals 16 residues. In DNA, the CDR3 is TGTGCCAGCAGTGAAAGGGGACAGGGAGTGCAAAATGAGCAGTTCTTC. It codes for CASSERGQGVQNEQFF.

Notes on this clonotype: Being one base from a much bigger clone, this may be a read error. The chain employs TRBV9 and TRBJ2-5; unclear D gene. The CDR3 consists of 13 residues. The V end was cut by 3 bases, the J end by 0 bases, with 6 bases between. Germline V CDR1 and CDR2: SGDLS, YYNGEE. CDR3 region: CASSGSDQETQYF. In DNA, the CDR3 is TGTGCCAGCAGCGGAAGCGACCAAGAGACCCAGTACTTC.

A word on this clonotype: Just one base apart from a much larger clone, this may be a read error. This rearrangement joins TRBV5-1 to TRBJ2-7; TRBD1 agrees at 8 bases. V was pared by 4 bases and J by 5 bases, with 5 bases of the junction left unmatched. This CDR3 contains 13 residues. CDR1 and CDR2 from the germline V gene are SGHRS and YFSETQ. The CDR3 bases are TGCGCCAGCAGCGTGCAGGGGGCCGACGAGCAGTACTTC. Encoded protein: CASSVQGADEQYF.